The clone carrying this T cell receptor beta chain appeared once. Its target is not known. V lost 1 base and J 6 bases, leaving 10 bases between the germline ends. The CDR3 runs 14 residues. CDR1 and CDR2 (germline): KGHSH, LQKENI. The source of the sample is a study of cytomegalovirus exposure and HLA in healthy donors. The study's findings and limits: Equally common other TCR beta chains were less clonally expanded than HLA-associated ones, a later analysis found. Versus the roughly 670-donor mean, an Asian-associated ancestry cluster reportedly showed fewer N-insertions in a later analysis. The availability of immune exposure information extended only to CMV serostatus.

Both 60 Vbeta primers and 13 Jbeta primers went into the PCR. The method was immunoSEQ multiplex PCR; TCRdb's version includes in-frame clones alone and lacks a portion of them. The sample includes about 130,000 clones, 82% of them seen just once. V gene TRBV18 combines with J gene TRBJ1-5; no definite D call. The sequenced sample consisted of PBMCs. The clonotype originates from a boy aged 5 to 17 in good health and CMV-seronegative. The CDR3 DNA sequence: TGTGCCAGCTCACCACGGGAGGGAGCTCAGCCCCAGCATTTT. This codes for CASSPREGAQPQHF.